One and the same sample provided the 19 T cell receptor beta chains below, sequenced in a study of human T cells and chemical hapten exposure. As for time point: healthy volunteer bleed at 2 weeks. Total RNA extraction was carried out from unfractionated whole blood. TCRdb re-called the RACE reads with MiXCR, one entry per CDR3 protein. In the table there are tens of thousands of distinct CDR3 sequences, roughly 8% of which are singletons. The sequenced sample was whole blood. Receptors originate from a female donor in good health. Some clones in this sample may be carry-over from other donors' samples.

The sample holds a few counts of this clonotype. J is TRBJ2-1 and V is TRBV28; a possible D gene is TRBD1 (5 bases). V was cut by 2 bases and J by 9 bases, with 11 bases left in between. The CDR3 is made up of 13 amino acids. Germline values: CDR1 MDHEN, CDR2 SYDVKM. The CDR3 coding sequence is TGTGCCAGCAGTTTAGACAGCACCGGTGAGCAGTTCTTC. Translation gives CASSLDSTGEQFF.

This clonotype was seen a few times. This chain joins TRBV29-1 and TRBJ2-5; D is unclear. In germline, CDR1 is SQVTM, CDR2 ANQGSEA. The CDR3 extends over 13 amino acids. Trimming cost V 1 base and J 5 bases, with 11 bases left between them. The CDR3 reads CSVEGNFRETQYF. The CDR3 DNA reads TGCAGCGTTGAAGGTAACTTCCGTGAGACCCAGTACTTC. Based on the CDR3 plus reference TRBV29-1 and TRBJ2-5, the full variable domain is SAVISQKPSRDICQRGTSLTIQCQVDSQVTMMFWYRQQPGQSLTLIATANQGSEATYESGFVIDKFPISRPNLTFSTLTVSNMSPEDSSIYLCSVEGNFRETQYFGPGTRLLVL.

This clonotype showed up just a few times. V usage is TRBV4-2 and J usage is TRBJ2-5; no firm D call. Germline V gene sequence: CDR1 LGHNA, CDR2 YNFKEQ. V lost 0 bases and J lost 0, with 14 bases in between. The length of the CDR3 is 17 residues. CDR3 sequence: CASSQEFGTAYQETQYF. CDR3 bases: TGTGCCAGCAGCCAAGAATTTGGAACGGCCTACCAAGAGACCCAGTACTTC.

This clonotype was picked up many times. CDR3 residues: CSATPKGYNQPQHF. CDR3 DNA sequence: TGCAGTGCTACCCCAAAGGGTTATAATCAGCCCCAGCATTTT. The chain carries TRBV20-1 and TRBJ1-5, with D uncertain. Per germline, CDR1 DFQATT and CDR2 SNEGSKA (reference sequence). Trimming stripped 4 bases from V and 4 bases from J, with 14 bases between. The CDR3 contains 14 residues.

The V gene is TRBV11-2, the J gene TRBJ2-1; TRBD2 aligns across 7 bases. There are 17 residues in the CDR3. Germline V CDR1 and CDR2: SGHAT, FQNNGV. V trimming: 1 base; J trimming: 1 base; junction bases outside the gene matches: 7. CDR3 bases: TGTGCCAGCAGCTTAGTTGGCGGGAGTGTGTCCTACAATGAGCAGTTCTTC. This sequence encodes CASSLVGGSVSYNEQFF.

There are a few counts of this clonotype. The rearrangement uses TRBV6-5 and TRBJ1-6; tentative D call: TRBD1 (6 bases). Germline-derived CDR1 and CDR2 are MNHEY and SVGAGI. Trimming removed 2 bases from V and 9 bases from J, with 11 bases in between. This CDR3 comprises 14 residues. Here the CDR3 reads CASSYGRGLSPLHF. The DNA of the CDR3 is TGTGCCAGCAGTTACGGCAGGGGACTTTCACCCCTCCACTTT.

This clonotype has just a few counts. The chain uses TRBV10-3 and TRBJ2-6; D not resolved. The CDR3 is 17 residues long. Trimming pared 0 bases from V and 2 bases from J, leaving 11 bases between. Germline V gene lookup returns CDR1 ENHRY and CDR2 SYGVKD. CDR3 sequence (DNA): TGTGCCATCAGTGAGTCGACACGTCAGGCTGGGGCCAACGTCCTGACTTTC. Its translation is CAISESTRQAGANVLTF.

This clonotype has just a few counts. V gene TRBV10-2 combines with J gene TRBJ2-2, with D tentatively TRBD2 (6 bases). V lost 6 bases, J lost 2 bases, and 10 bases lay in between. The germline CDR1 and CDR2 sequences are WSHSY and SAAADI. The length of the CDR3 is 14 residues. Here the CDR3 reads CASRSGLNTGELFF. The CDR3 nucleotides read TGCGCCAGCAGATCAGGACTAAACACCGGGGAGCTGTTTTTT.

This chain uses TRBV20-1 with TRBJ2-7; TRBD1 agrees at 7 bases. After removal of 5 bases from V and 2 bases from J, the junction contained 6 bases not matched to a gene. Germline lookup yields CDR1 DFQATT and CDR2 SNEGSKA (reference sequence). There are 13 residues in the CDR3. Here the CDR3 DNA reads TGCAGTGCTGTAAGGGACAGCACCTACGAGCAGTACTTC. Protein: CSAVRDSTYEQYF.

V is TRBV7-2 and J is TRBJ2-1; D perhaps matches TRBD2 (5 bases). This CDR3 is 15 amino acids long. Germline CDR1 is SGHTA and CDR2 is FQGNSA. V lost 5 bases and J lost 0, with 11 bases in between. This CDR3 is CASSPLAVSYNEQFF. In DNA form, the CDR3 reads TGTGCCAGCAGCCCTCTAGCCGTCTCCTACAATGAGCAGTTCTTC. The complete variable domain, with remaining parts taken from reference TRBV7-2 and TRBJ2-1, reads GAGVSQSPSNKVTEKGKDVELRCDPISGHTALYWYRQSLGQGLEFLIYFQGNSAPDKSGLPSDRFSAERTGGSVSTLTIQRTQQEDSAVYLCASSPLAVSYNEQFFGPGTRLTVL.

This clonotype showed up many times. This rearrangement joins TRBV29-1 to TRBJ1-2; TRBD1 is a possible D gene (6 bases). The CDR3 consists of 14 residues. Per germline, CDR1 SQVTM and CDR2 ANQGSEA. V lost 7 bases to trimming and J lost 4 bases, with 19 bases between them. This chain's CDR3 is CSAPSGDPIYGYTF. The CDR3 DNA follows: TGCAGCGCCCCGTCAGGGGACCCGATCTATGGCTACACCTTC. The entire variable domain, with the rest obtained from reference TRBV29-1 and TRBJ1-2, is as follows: SAVISQKPSRDICQRGTSLTIQCQVDSQVTMMFWYRQQPGQSLTLIATANQGSEATYESGFVIDKFPISRPNLTFSTLTVSNMSPEDSSIYLCSAPSGDPIYGYTFGSGTRLTVV.

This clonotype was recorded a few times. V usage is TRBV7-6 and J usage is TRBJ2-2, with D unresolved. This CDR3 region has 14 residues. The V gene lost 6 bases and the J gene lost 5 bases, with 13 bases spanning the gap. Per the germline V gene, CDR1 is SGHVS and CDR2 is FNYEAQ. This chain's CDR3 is CASSSPTETGELFF. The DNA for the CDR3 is TGTGCCAGCAGTTCTCCTACAGAGACCGGGGAGCTGTTTTTT.

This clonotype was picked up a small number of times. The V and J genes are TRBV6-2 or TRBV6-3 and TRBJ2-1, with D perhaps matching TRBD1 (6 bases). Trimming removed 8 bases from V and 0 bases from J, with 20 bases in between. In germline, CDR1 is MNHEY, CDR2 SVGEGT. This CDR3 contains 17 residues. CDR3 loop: CASEGDGNGLSYNEQFF. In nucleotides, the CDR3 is TGTGCCAGCGAGGGGGATGGCAACGGACTCTCCTACAATGAGCAGTTCTTC.

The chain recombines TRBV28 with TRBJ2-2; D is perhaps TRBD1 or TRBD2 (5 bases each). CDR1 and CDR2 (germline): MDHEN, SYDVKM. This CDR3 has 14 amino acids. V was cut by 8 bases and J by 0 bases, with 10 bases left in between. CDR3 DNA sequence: TGTGCCAGCCGGGACGGGGCGAACACCGGGGAGCTGTTTTTT. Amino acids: CASRDGANTGELFF.

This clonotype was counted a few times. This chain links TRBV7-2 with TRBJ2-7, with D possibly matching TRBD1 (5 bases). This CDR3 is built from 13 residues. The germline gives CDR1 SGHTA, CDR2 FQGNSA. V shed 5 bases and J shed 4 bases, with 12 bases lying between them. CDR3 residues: CASSVGREYEQYF. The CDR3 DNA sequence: TGTGCCAGCAGCGTGGGCAGGGAATACGAGCAGTACTTC.

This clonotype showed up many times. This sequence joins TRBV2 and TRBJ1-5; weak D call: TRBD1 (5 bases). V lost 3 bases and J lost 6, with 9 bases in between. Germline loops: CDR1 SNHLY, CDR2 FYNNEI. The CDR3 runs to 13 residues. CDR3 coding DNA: TGTGCCAGCAGTGACGGGGGAGGTCAGCCCCAGCATTTT. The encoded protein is CASSDGGGQPQHF.

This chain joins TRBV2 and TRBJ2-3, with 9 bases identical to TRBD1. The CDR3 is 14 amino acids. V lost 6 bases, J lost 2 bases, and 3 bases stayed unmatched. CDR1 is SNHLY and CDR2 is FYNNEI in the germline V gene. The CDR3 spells CASRGDRATDTQYF. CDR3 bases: TGTGCCAGCAGGGGGGACAGGGCCACAGATACGCAGTATTTT.

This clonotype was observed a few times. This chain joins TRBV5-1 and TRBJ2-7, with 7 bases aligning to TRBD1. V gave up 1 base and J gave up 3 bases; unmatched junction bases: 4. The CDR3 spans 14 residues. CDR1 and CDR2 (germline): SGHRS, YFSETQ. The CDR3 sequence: CASSLRGQNYEQYF. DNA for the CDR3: TGCGCCAGCAGCTTGCGGGGACAGAACTACGAGCAGTACTTC.

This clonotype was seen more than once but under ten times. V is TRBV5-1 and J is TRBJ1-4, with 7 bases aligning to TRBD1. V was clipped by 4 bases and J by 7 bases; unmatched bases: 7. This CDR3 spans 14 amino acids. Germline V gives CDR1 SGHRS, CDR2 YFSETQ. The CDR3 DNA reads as TGCGCCAGCAGCCCCGACAGGGTCGGTGAAAAACTGTTTTTT. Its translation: CASSPDRVGEKLFF. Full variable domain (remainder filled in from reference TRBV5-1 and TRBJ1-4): KAGVTQTPRYLIKTRGQQVTLSCSPISGHRSVSWYQQTPGQGLQFLFEYFSETQRNKGNFPGRFSGRQFSNSRSEMNVSTLELGDSALYLCASSPDRVGEKLFFGSGTQLSVL.